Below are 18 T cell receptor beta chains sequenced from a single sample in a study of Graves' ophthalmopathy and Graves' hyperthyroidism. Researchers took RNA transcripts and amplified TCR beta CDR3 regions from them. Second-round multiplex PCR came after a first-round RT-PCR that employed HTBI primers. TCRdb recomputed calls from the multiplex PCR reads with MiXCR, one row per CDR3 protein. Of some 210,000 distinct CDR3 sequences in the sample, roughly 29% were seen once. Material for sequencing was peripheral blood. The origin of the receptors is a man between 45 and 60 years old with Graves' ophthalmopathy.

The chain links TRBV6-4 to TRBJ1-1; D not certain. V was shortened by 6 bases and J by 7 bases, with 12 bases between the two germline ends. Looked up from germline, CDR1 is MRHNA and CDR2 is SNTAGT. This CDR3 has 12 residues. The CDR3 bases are TGTGCCAGCAGGCCCGGGTTCAGTGAAGCTTTCTTT. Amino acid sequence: CASRPGFSEAFF.

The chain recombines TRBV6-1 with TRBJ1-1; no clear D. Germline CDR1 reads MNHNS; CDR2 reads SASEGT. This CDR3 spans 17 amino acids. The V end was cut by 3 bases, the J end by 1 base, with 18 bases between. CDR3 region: CASSEKGAGRSNTEAFF. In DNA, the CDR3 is TGTGCCAGCAGTGAGAAGGGAGCGGGGAGATCGAACACTGAAGCTTTCTTT.

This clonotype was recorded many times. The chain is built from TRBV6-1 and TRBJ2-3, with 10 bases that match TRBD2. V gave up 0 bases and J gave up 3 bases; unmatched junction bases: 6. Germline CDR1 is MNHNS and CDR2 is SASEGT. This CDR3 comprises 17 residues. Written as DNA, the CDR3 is TGTGCCAGCAGTGAAGCCCCTAGCGGGAGACGGACAGATACGCAGTATTTT. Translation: CASSEAPSGRRTDTQYF.

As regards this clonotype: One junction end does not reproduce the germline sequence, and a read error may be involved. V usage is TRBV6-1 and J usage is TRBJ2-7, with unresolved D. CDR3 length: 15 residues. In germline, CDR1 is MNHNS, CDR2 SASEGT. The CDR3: CASSEGRLTIHEQYF. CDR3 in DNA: TGCGCCAGCAGTGAAGGGCGACTTACTATCCACGAGCAGTACTTC.

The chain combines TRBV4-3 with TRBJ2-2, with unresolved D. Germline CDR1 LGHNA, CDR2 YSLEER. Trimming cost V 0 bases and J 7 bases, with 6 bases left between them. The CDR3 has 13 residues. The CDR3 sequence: CASSQEENGELFF. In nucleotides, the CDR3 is TGCGCCAGCAGCCAAGAGGAGAACGGGGAGCTGTTTTTT.

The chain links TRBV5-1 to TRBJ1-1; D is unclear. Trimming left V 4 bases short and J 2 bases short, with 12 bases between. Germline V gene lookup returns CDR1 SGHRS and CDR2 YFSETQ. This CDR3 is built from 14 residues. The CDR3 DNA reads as TGCGCCAGCAGCCCCTTGCCAGACAACACTGAAGCTTTCTTT. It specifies CASSPLPDNTEAFF.

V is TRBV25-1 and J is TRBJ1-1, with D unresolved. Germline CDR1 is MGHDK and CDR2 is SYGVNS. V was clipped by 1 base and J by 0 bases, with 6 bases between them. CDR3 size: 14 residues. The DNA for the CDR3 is TGTGCCAGCAGTGAATCCGAGATGAACACTGAAGCTTTCTTT. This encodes CASSESEMNTEAFF.

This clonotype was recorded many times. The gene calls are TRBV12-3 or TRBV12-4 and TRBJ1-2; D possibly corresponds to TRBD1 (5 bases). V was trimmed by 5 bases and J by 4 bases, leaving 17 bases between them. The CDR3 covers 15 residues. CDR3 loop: CASSLGPGALYGYTF. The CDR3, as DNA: TGTGCCAGCAGTCTGGGACCCGGCGCCCTCTATGGCTACACCTTC.

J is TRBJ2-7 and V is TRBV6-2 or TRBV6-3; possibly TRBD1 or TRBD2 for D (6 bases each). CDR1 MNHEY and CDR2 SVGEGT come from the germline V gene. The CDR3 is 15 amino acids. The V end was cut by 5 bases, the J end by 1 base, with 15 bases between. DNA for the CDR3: TGTGCCAGCAGTCCGGGGGCTTGGCAGTCCTACGAGCAGTACTTC. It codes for CASSPGAWQSYEQYF.

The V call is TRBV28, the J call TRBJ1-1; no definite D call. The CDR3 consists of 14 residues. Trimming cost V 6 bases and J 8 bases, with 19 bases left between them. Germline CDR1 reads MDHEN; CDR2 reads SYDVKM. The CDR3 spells CASSSGRLNSEAFF. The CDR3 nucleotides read TGTGCCAGCAGCTCAGGTCGTCTTAACTCCGAAGCTTTCTTT.

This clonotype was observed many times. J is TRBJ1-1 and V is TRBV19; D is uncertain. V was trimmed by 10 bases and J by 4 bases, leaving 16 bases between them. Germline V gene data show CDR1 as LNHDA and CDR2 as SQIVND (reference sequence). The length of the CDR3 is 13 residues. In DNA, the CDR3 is TGTGCCACTAAACTTCCAGGTGCCACTGAAGCTTTCTTT. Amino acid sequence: CATKLPGATEAFF.

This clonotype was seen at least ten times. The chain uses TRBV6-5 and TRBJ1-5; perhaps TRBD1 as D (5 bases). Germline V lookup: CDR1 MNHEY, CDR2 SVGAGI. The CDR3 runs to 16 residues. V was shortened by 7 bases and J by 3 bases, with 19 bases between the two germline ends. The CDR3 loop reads CASMGVISGFNQPQHF. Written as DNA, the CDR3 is TGTGCCAGCATGGGGGTAATCTCAGGCTTCAATCAGCCCCAGCATTTT.

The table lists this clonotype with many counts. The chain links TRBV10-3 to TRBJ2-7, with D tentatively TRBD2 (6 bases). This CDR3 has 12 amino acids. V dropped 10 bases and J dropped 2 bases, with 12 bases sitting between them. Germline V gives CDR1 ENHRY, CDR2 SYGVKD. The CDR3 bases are TGTGCCAGCGGGGACGGAACCTACGAGCAGTACTTC. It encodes CASGDGTYEQYF.

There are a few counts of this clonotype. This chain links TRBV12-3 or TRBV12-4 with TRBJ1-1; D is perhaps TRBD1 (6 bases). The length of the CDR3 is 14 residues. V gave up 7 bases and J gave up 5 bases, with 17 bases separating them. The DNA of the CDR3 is TGTGCCAGCACAGGAGGGGGACGGTGGACTGAAGCTTTCTTT. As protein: CASTGGGRWTEAFF.

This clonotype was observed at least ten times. CDR3 sequence reads: CASSLAGTMNTEAFF. The CDR3 coding sequence is TGCGCCAGCAGCCTGGCCGGGACAATGAACACTGAAGCTTTCTTT. The chain carries TRBV10-2 and TRBJ1-1; the D gene is possibly TRBD1 (6 bases). The CDR3 sequence is 15 residues long. Germline V gene sequence: CDR1 WSHSY, CDR2 SAAADI. V lost 6 bases and J lost 0, with 14 bases in between.

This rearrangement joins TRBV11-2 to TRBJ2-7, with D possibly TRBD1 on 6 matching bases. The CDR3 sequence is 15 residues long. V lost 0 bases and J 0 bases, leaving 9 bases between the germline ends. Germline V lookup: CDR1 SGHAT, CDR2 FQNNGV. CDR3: CASSLENRDSYEQYF. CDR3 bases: TGTGCCAGCAGCTTAGAGAACAGGGACTCCTACGAGCAGTACTTC.

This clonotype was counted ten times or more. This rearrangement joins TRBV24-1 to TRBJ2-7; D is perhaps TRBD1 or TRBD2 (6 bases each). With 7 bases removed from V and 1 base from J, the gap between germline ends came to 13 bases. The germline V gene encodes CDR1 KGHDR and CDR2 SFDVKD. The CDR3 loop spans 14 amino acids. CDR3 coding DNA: TGTGCCACCAGCGACGCGGGACAATCCTACGAGCAGTACTTC. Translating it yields CATSDAGQSYEQYF.

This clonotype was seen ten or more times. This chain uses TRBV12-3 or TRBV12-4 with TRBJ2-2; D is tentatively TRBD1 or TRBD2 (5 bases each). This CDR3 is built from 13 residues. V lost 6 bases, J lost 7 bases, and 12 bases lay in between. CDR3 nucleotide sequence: TGTGCCAGCAGCTTGGGTGGGGGCGGGGAGCTGTTTTTT. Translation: CASSLGGGGELFF.